Sequencing of this T cell receptor (beta chain) was carried out in a study of T cells in Graves' hyperthyroidism and ophthalmopathy. Notes on the study in general: Using 13 V-J features, a model discriminated ophthalmopathy from stable hyperthyroidism. Blood also held most thyroid clonotypes expanded beyond 0.001.

Criteria for exclusion of patients were uncontrolled infection, other autoimmune disease, pregnancy or lactation. Points on this clonotype: The antigen is not known.

RNA transcripts served as the template for amplifying TCR beta CDR3 regions. HTBI primers were used for first-round RT-PCR of the TCR CDR3. TCRdb independently ran MiXCR on the multiplex PCR reads; one entry per CDR3 protein. The data contain over 500,000 distinct CDR3 sequences, around 13% of them singletons. V was pared by 4 bases and J by 10 bases, with 19 bases between. This CDR3 is 15 amino acids long. Per the germline V gene, CDR1 is MNHEY and CDR2 is SMNVEV (reference sequence). Sequencing was carried out using blood. The TCR originated in a woman in her 40s with Graves' hyperthyroidism. The chain recombines TRBV27 with TRBJ2-2; tentative D call: TRBD1 (6 bases). This chain's CDR3 is CASSSIKGELEELFF. The DNA for the CDR3 is TGTGCCAGCAGTTCAATTAAGGGGGAGTTGGAGGAGCTGTTTTTT.